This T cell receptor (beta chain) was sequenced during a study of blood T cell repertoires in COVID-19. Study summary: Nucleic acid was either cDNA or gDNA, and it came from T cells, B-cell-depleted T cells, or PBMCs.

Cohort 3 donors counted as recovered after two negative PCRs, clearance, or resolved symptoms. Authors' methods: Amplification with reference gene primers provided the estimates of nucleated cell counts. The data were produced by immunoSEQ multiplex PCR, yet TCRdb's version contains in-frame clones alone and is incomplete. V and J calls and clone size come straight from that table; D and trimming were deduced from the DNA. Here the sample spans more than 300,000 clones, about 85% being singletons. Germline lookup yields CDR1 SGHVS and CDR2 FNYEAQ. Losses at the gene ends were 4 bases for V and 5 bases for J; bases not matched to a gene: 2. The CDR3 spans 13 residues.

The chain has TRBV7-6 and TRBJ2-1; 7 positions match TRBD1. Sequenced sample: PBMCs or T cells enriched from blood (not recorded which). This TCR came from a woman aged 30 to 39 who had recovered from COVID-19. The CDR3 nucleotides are TGTGCCAGCAGCTCGGGACAGAACAATGAGCAGTTCTTC. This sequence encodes CASSSGQNNEQFF.